Each of the 27 T cell receptor beta chains below was sequenced from the same sample in a study of CD8+CD57+ T cells in acquired aplastic anemia. Only patients with CD8+CD57+ cell expansion on flow cytometry were chosen for sequencing. Genomic DNA acted as the template from which TCR beta VDJ combination and CDR3 sequence profiling were carried out. Using its own MiXCR run on the reads, TCRdb lists one record per CDR3 protein. The sample lists around 290,000 distinct CDR3 sequences; 45% to 65% were seen once. Sample: sorted CD4+, CD8+, or CD8+CD57+ T cells (not recorded which) from PBMCs. The receptors shown here come from a human donor with aplastic anemia.

The CDR3 region has the DNA TGTGCCACCAGCATGGGGACCCTCAGTGGCAATCAGCCCCAGCATTTT. Amino acid sequence: CATSMGTLSGNQPQHF. The rearrangement uses TRBV15 and TRBJ1-5; a possible D gene is TRBD1 (5 bases). Per germline, CDR1 LNHNV and CDR2 YYDKDF (reference sequence). The CDR3 consists of 16 residues. V dropped 4 bases and J dropped 2 bases, with 15 bases sitting between them.

This chain uses TRBV6-6 with TRBJ2-7, with D perhaps matching TRBD1 (5 bases). The CDR3 covers 12 residues. The germline gives CDR1 MNHNY, CDR2 SVGAGI (reference sequence). V dropped 6 bases and J dropped 0 bases, with 6 bases sitting between them. CDR3 amino acids: CASRQGSYEQYF. The CDR3 region has the DNA TGTGCCAGCAGGCAGGGCTCCTACGAGCAGTACTTC.

This clonotype was counted a few times. The chain has TRBV20-1 and TRBJ1-2; weak D call: TRBD1 (5 bases). Germline values: CDR1 DFQATT, CDR2 SNEGSKA (reference sequence). The CDR3 is 15 residues long. The V end was cut by 6 bases, the J end by 5 bases, with 22 bases between. The CDR3 loop reads CSADLRAGSVYGYTF. CDR3 bases: TGCAGTGCCGATCTCCGTGCAGGGTCCGTGTATGGCTACACCTTC.

CDR3 DNA sequence: TGTGCCAGCAGCCAACGTCGGGACGAGCTTTTTGGGAAACTGTTTTTT. It encodes CASSQRRDELFGKLFF. The chain combines TRBV7-3 with TRBJ1-4; D is perhaps TRBD1 (5 bases). The CDR3 is made up of 16 amino acids. V lost 5 bases, J lost 11 bases, and 24 bases lay in between. Germline V CDR1 and CDR2: SGHTA, FQGTGA.

The chain is built from TRBV5-1 and TRBJ2-3, with D possibly being TRBD1 (6 bases). Germline V CDR1 and CDR2: SGHRS, YFSETQ. There are 14 residues in the CDR3. V gave up 6 bases and J gave up 0 bases, with 11 bases separating them. Here the CDR3 DNA reads TGCGCCAGCAACGACCAGGGGAGCACAGATACGCAGTATTTT. This gives the protein CASNDQGSTDTQYF.

This clonotype appeared a few times. The chain is built from TRBV20-1 and TRBJ2-7, with TRBD1 identical over 7 bases. CDR3 length equals 15 residues. The germline V gene encodes CDR1 DFQATT and CDR2 SNEGSKA (reference sequence). The ends lost 0 bases at V and 3 bases at J; junction bases unmatched: 8. CDR3 nucleotide sequence: TGCAGTGCTAGAGATCGGGACAGCTTAGGCTACGAGCAGTACTTC. This encodes CSARDRDSLGYEQYF.

V is TRBV2 and J is TRBJ2-7; possibly TRBD1 or TRBD2 for D (5 bases each). The V gene's germline CDR1 is SNHLY and CDR2 FYNNEI. V dropped 4 bases and J dropped 5 bases, with 18 bases sitting between them. This CDR3 spans 15 amino acids. CDR3 region: CASSVSRDGRDEQYF. CDR3 nucleotide sequence: TGTGCCAGCAGTGTTAGTCGGGACGGCCGGGACGAGCAGTACTTC.

On this clonotype itself: Mismatch with germline at one junction end may stem from a read error. The chain carries TRBV6-1 and TRBJ2-7, with 7 positions matching TRBD1. Germline V gives CDR1 MNHNS, CDR2 SASEGT. The CDR3 contains 15 residues. This chain's CDR3 is CACSEVVGGAREQYF. CDR3 nucleotide sequence: TGTGCCTGCAGTGAAGTGGTAGGGGGCGCAAGGGAGCAGTACTTC.

This clonotype was counted only a few times. Its ends do not fully match the called genes, so a read error is possible. The V gene is TRBV20-1, the J gene TRBJ2-2, with 8 bases identical to TRBD2. Per germline, CDR1 DFQATT and CDR2 SNEGSKA (reference sequence). The CDR3 sequence is 12 residues long. CDR3 coding DNA: TGCAGTGCTCGCAGGGAAAGCGGGGGGCTGTTTTTT. It translates to CSARRESGGLFF.

This clonotype has just a few counts. V and J are TRBV5-1 and TRBJ2-7; 12 bases match TRBD2. This CDR3 is built from 14 residues. Trimming took 3 bases from V and 5 from J; bases not matched to a gene: 3. Per the germline V gene, CDR1 is SGHRS and CDR2 is YFSETQ. The CDR3 region is CASSSRLAGDEQYF. CDR3 DNA sequence: TGCGCCAGCAGCTCCCGACTAGCGGGAGACGAGCAGTACTTC.

This clonotype has only a few counts. The chain combines TRBV3-1 with TRBJ2-2; D possibly uses TRBD1 or TRBD2 (6 bases each). CDR1 is LGHDT and CDR2 is YNNKEL in the germline V gene (reference sequence). Trimming removed 5 bases from V and 2 bases from J, with 9 bases in between. This CDR3 is built from 14 residues. In DNA form, the CDR3 reads TGTGCCAGCAGCTCGGGGGCTAACACCGGGGAGCTGTTTTTT. Its translation: CASSSGANTGELFF. Based on the CDR3 plus reference TRBV3-1 and TRBJ2-2, the full variable domain is DTAVSQTPKYLVTQMGNDKSIKCEQNLGHDTMYWYKQDSKKFLKIMFSYNNKELIINETVPNRFSPKSPDKAHLNLHINSLELGDSAVYFCASSSGANTGELFFGEGSRLTVL.

The table lists this clonotype with many counts. This chain links TRBV18 with TRBJ2-3; 11 bases line up with TRBD2. The CDR3 length is 17 residues. Germline V gives CDR1 KGHSH, CDR2 LQKENI. The J segment lost 2 bases and the V segment lost 2 bases, leaving 6 bases of the junction unmatched. The CDR3 nucleotides read TGTGCCAGCTCACCAAAGGGACTAGCGGACTTCACAGATACGCAGTATTTT. Encoded protein: CASSPKGLADFTDTQYF.

The chain recombines TRBV10-1 with TRBJ2-1; TRBD2 might be the D (6 bases). Germline V gives CDR1 WNHNN, CDR2 SYGVQD (reference sequence). The CDR3 runs to 16 residues. Trimming removed 0 bases from V and 1 base from J, with 10 bases in between. The CDR3 reads CASSESFAGSYNEQFF. CDR3 nucleotide sequence: TGCGCCAGCAGTGAGTCATTCGCGGGGTCCTACAATGAGCAGTTCTTC.

This clonotype was seen repeatedly, ten times or more. The rearrangement uses TRBV2 and TRBJ1-5; D not certain. With 6 bases removed from V and 6 bases from J, the gap between germline ends came to 15 bases. The CDR3 has 14 amino acids. Germline assignment: CDR1 SNHLY and CDR2 FYNNEI. The CDR3 sequence: CASRGRRAAQPQHF. In DNA form, the CDR3 reads TGTGCCAGCAGGGGGAGGCGCGCGGCTCAGCCCCAGCATTTT.

About this clonotype itself: As the CDR3 is not closed by the conserved phenylalanine or tryptophan, this likely results from a read error. The chain has TRBV19 and TRBJ2-3, with a possible D match to TRBD1 (5 bases). The CDR3 contains 12 residues. The germline CDR1 and CDR2 sequences are LNHDA and SQIVND (reference sequence). V lost 4 bases and J 6 bases, leaving 8 bases between the germline ends. CDR3 residues: CASSRQFDTQYS. DNA of the CDR3: TGTGCCAGTAGTAGACAGTTCGATACGCAGTATTCT.

J is TRBJ1-6 and V is TRBV11-2; the D gene is possibly TRBD1 (5 bases). The length of the CDR3 is 17 residues. Trimming stripped 0 bases from V and 5 bases from J, with 14 bases between. CDR1 is SGHAT and CDR2 is FQNNGV in the germline V gene. CDR3 sequence reads: CASSLDHGAKDNSPLHF. The CDR3 DNA reads as TGTGCCAGCAGCTTAGATCACGGGGCAAAAGATAATTCACCCCTCCACTTT.

This rearrangement joins TRBV29-1 to TRBJ1-1; no firm D call. Germline V gives CDR1 SQVTM, CDR2 ANQGSEA. Trimming removed 4 bases at V and 0 bases at J, with 3 bases between. The CDR3 contains 11 residues. CDR3 in amino acids: CSVGMNTEAFF. The DNA of the CDR3 is TGCAGCGTTGGAATGAACACTGAAGCTTTCTTT.

There are many counts of this clonotype. This rearrangement joins TRBV6-5 to TRBJ2-6, with D unresolved. With 5 bases removed from V and 5 bases from J, the gap between germline ends came to 10 bases. This CDR3 comprises 14 residues. The V gene's germline CDR1 is MNHEY and CDR2 SVGAGI. Written as DNA, the CDR3 is TGTGCCAGCAGTCCTTCTATATGGGCCAACGTCCTGACTTTC. It codes for CASSPSIWANVLTF.

This clonotype was picked up a small number of times. The chain has TRBV20-1 and TRBJ2-4; D possibly corresponds to TRBD2 (5 bases). The CDR3 length is 10 residues. From germline, CDR1 is DFQATT and CDR2 SNEGSKA (reference sequence). The germline V and J ends were trimmed by 6 bases and 9 bases, with 9 bases remaining between them. CDR3 amino acids: CSALGGIQYF. CDR3 in DNA: TGCAGTGCCCTAGGAGGCATTCAGTACTTC.

Comments on this clonotype: A read error may produce the germline difference seen at one junction end. This sequence joins TRBV18 and TRBJ2-7; D is perhaps TRBD1 (5 bases). This CDR3 has 18 residues. Germline V lookup: CDR1 KGHSH, CDR2 LQKENI. CDR3: CAGSPPEPNMVGLYEQYF. In DNA form, the CDR3 reads TGTGCCGGCTCACCACCGGAACCCAATATGGTGGGGCTGTACGAGCAGTACTTC.

This clonotype was counted ten times or more. The V call is TRBV9, the J call TRBJ2-2; no clear D gene. This CDR3 contains 15 residues. Germline CDR1 reads SGDLS; CDR2 reads YYNGEE. V dropped 4 bases and J dropped 6 bases, with 16 bases sitting between them. CDR3 coding DNA: TGTGCCAGCAGCCCACTAACCGAACGGGCCGGGGAGCTGTTTTTT. This translates into CASSPLTERAGELFF.

The chain recombines TRBV4-1 with TRBJ2-5, with no clear D. CDR1 and CDR2 from the germline V gene are MGHRA and YSYEKL. This CDR3 spans 13 amino acids. V shed 1 base and J shed 5 bases, with 8 bases lying between them. CDR3 nucleotides: TGCGCCAGCAGCCAAGGCCGGGCCGAGACCCAGTACTTC. Protein: CASSQGRAETQYF.

Ten or more counts support this clonotype. The chain recombines TRBV3-1 with TRBJ2-5; the D is unclear. CDR1 LGHDT and CDR2 YNNKEL come from the germline V gene (reference sequence). The CDR3 is 14 residues long. Trimming took off 6 bases at V and 5 bases at J, with 16 bases between the two ends. The DNA of the CDR3 is TGTGCCAGCAGTACCCCCCGGGTAAGGGAGACCCAGTACTTC. Protein product: CASSTPRVRETQYF.

A few counts support this clonotype. The chain is built from TRBV9 and TRBJ2-7, with D perhaps matching TRBD2 (5 bases). There are 14 residues in the CDR3. The V and J ends lost 0 bases and 0 bases respectively, with 7 bases between them. CDR1 and CDR2 from the germline V gene are SGDLS and YYNGEE. The CDR3 nucleotides read TGTGCCAGCAGCGTAGGAGGGAACTCCTACGAGCAGTACTTC. Translated, it gives CASSVGGNSYEQYF.

Comment on this clonotype: Relative to the germline gene, one junction end is altered; a read error may explain this. The chain's CDR3 is CSAPGAGAVTSTDTRYF. In DNA form, the CDR3 reads TGCAGTGCCCCGGGAGCGGGGGCAGTGACTAGCACAGATACGCGGTATTTT. The chain combines TRBV20-1 with TRBJ2-3, with 8 positions matching TRBD2. The CDR3 is 17 residues long. From germline, CDR1 is DFQATT and CDR2 SNEGSKA (reference sequence).

At least ten counts were recorded for this clonotype. The CDR3 DNA reads TGTGCCAGCAGCTTAGCCGGGACTTACAATGAGCAGTTCTTC. Protein: CASSLAGTYNEQFF. J is TRBJ2-1 and V is TRBV11-2; weak D call: TRBD2 (6 bases). The CDR3 has 14 residues. The germline V gene has CDR1 SGHAT and CDR2 FQNNGV. Trimming left V 1 base short and J 4 bases short, with 8 bases between.

V gene TRBV6-5 combines with J gene TRBJ2-3; 7 nucleotides line up with TRBD1. In germline, CDR1 is MNHEY, CDR2 SVGAGI. V shed 2 bases, J shed 4 bases, and the junction held 3 bases outside the gene matches. The CDR3 is 14 amino acids. CDR3 region: CASSYQTGADTQYF. CDR3 sequence (DNA): TGTGCCAGCAGTTACCAAACAGGGGCAGATACGCAGTATTTT.